This T cell receptor beta chain is drawn from a study of blood T cell repertoires in COVID-19. The repertoire was sequenced with immunoSEQ multiplex PCR; TCRdb's copy has only in-frame clones and lacks some. The sample includes under 200,000 clones, roughly 80% seen only once; the top ten take about 8.3%. CDR1 SNHLY and CDR2 FYNNEI come from the germline V gene. The CDR3 loop spans 14 amino acids. With 7 bases clipped from V and 4 bases from J, the junction kept 5 bases outside the gene matches. The sequencing sample was made of peripheral blood. The V call is TRBV2, the J call TRBJ2-5; 11 positions agree with TRBD2. The clonotype was recovered from a man between 60 and 70 years old with acute or convalescent COVID-19. CDR3 loop: CASKTGTSGETQYF. CDR3 nucleotides: TGTGCCAGCAAAACGGGGACTAGCGGAGAGACCCAGTACTTC. Together with reference TRBV2 and TRBJ2-5, the CDR3 gives the full variable domain: EPEVTQTPSHQVTQMGQEVILRCVPISNHLYFYWYRQILGQKVEFLVSFYNNEISEKSEIFDDQFSVERPDGSNFTLKIRSTKLEDSAMYFCASKTGTSGETQYFGPGTRLLVL.